A selection of T cell receptor beta chains follows, all from one sample in a study of OX40 agonist ivuxolimab in advanced cancers. The assay was immunoSEQ multiplex PCR, and TCRdb's table has in-frame clones only and misses some. Of about 130,000 clones detected, 75% to 95% appear once; the ten largest clones hold 1.1%. This specimen consisted of CD4+ or CD8+ T cells sorted from blood, obtained in a trial of the OX40 agonist ivuxolimab. The source of these receptors is an adult with an advanced solid tumor such as melanoma, head and neck, liver or kidney cancer. CDR3s include the opening cysteine and the closing phenylalanine or tryptophan. The order of the fields is V gene, D gene, J gene, clone size, CDR3 protein, CDR3 DNA. A D gene is named only where the DNA matches it firmly. For some rows the clone size is stated as once, few or many, or as a class when expanded; others skip it.

V gene: TRBV28
D gene: TRBD2
J gene: TRBJ2-2
clone size: .
CDR3 protein: CASSLLREGGELFF
CDR3 DNA: TGTGCCAGCAGTTTACTGAGGGAGGGTGGGGAGCTGTTTTTT

V gene: TRBV5-1
D gene: .
J gene: TRBJ2-6
clone size: .
CDR3 protein: CASSLSLSGANVLTF
CDR3 DNA: TGCGCCAGCAGCTTGAGTCTCTCTGGGGCCAACGTCCTGACTTTC

V gene: TRBV19
D gene: .
J gene: TRBJ2-3
clone size: .
CDR3 protein: CASREWGEEPDTQYF
CDR3 DNA: TGTGCCAGTCGAGAGTGGGGAGAAGAACCAGATACGCAGTATTTT

V gene: TRBV18
D gene: .
J gene: TRBJ1-3
clone size: .
CDR3 protein: CASSPASSIGNTIYF
CDR3 DNA: TGTGCCAGCTCACCAGCCAGCAGTATTGGAAACACCATATATTTT

V gene: TRBV5-6
D gene: .
J gene: TRBJ2-7
clone size: .
CDR3 protein: CASSLGQTEQYF
CDR3 DNA: TGTGCCAGCAGCTTGGGTCAGACTGAGCAGTACTTC

V gene: TRBV6-1
D gene: .
J gene: TRBJ1-2
clone size: once
CDR3 protein: CASSDLIRTIHGYTF
CDR3 DNA: TGTGCCAGCAGTGACCTTATACGGACGATCCATGGCTACACCTTC

V gene: TRBV10-3
D gene: TRBD1
J gene: TRBJ2-1
clone size: once
CDR3 protein: CAIKGQGADEQFF
CDR3 DNA: TGTGCCATCAAGGGACAGGGGGCGGATGAGCAGTTCTTC

V gene: TRBV19
D gene: .
J gene: TRBJ1-1
clone size: .
CDR3 protein: CASSFSGSRANTEAFF
CDR3 DNA: TGTGCCAGTAGTTTCTCAGGATCTCGGGCGAACACTGAAGCTTTCTTT

V gene: TRBV5-4
D gene: TRBD1
J gene: TRBJ1-4
clone size: .
CDR3 protein: CASSPDRANEKLFF
CDR3 DNA: TGTGCCAGCAGTCCGGACAGGGCTAATGAAAAACTGTTTTTT

V gene: TRBV7-9
D gene: .
J gene: TRBJ1-5
clone size: .
CDR3 protein: CASSPEPGRGENQPQHF
CDR3 DNA: TGTGCCAGCAGCCCGGAACCGGGACGTGGGGAGAATCAGCCCCAGCATTTT

V gene: TRBV5-1
D gene: .
J gene: TRBJ1-4
clone size: .
CDR3 protein: CASSLGGTNEKLFF
CDR3 DNA: TGCGCCAGCAGCCTAGGGGGAACTAATGAAAAACTGTTTTTT

V gene: TRBV19
D gene: TRBD1
J gene: TRBJ1-3
clone size: .
CDR3 protein: CASSIGTGISGNTIYF
CDR3 DNA: TGTGCCAGTAGTATCGGGACAGGGATCTCTGGAAACACCATATATTTT

V gene: TRBV28
D gene: .
J gene: TRBJ1-5
clone size: .
CDR3 protein: CASGPQGRWDQPQHF
CDR3 DNA: TGTGCCAGCGGGCCCCAGGGCAGGTGGGATCAGCCCCAGCATTTT

V gene: TRBV10-3
D gene: .
J gene: TRBJ2-2
clone size: .
CDR3 protein: CAISERPADTGELFF
CDR3 DNA: TGTGCCATCAGTGAGAGGCCCGCCGACACCGGGGAGCTGTTTTTT

V gene: TRBV10-3
D gene: TRBD2
J gene: TRBJ2-7
clone size: .
CDR3 protein: CAISDLGSGAYEQYF
CDR3 DNA: TGTGCCATCAGTGATCTGGGTAGCGGGGCCTACGAGCAGTACTTC

V gene: TRBV6-6
D gene: TRBD1
J gene: TRBJ1-3
clone size: .
CDR3 protein: CASRETGSNSGNTIYF
CDR3 DNA: TGTGCCAGCAGAGAGACAGGGTCGAACTCTGGAAACACCATATATTTT

V gene: TRBV28
D gene: .
J gene: TRBJ2-7
clone size: .
CDR3 protein: CASRGMGAVSYEQYF
CDR3 DNA: TGTGCCAGCAGGGGAATGGGGGCGGTTTCCTACGAGCAGTACTTC

V gene: TRBV28
D gene: .
J gene: TRBJ2-7
clone size: .
CDR3 protein: CASSIRGGLTYEQYF
CDR3 DNA: TGTGCCAGCAGTATCCGAGGGGGACTCACCTACGAGCAGTACTTC

V gene: TRBV11-2
D gene: .
J gene: TRBJ1-1
clone size: .
CDR3 protein: CASSLSGTEAFF
CDR3 DNA: TGTGCCAGCAGCTTATCGGGGACTGAAGCTTTCTTT

V gene: TRBV7-2
D gene: TRBD1
J gene: TRBJ2-7
clone size: .
CDR3 protein: CASSMDGTGGYEQYF
CDR3 DNA: TGTGCCAGCAGTATGGACGGGACAGGGGGCTACGAGCAGTACTTC

V gene: TRBV5-1
D gene: TRBD2
J gene: TRBJ2-5
clone size: .
CDR3 protein: CASSRGRQGGSETQYF
CDR3 DNA: TGCGCCAGCAGCAGGGGCCGGCAGGGAGGGTCAGAGACCCAGTACTTC

V gene: TRBV4-3
D gene: TRBD2
J gene: TRBJ2-2
clone size: .
CDR3 protein: CASSQLAGGRPGELFF
CDR3 DNA: TGCGCCAGCAGTCAATTAGCGGGAGGAAGGCCCGGGGAGCTGTTTTTT

V gene: TRBV13
D gene: .
J gene: TRBJ1-1
clone size: .
CDR3 protein: CASSVTLTNTEAFF
CDR3 DNA: TGTGCCAGCAGCGTGACCCTAACAAACACTGAAGCTTTCTTT